This TCR beta chain was recovered during a study of T cell responses to AZD1222 COVID-19 vaccine. The repertoire was sequenced with immunoSEQ multiplex PCR; TCRdb's copy has only in-frame clones and lacks some. The sample carries around 200,000 clones, 88% recorded once. Study results and caveats: It was only 6 or 7 AZD1222 recipients who were seropositive at baseline. Two AZD1222 administrations were followed by greater Spike-specific TCR breadth and depth. White British donors predominated, females outnumbered males, and clonal diversity was possibly underestimated.

Concerning this clone itself: Its antigen remains unidentified.

The specimen comprised peripheral blood, sampled on day 0 of AZD1222 vaccination. This TCR was recovered from an adult in good health.

The CDR3 DNA reads TGTGCCAGCAGGGTACTACCTTTTGAGACCCAGTACTTC. Residues: CASRVLPFETQYF. The chain uses TRBV28 and TRBJ2-5; D not certain. CDR1 and CDR2 (germline): MDHEN, SYDVKM. CDR3 length equals 13 residues. The germline V and J ends were trimmed by 6 bases and 5 bases, with 13 bases remaining between them. Full variable domain (rest looked up from reference TRBV28 and TRBJ2-5): DVKVTQSSRYLVKRTGEKVFLECVQDMDHENMFWYRQDPGLGLRLIYFSYDVKMKEKGDIPEGYSVSREKKERFSLILESASTNQTSMYLCASRVLPFETQYFGPGTRLLVL.